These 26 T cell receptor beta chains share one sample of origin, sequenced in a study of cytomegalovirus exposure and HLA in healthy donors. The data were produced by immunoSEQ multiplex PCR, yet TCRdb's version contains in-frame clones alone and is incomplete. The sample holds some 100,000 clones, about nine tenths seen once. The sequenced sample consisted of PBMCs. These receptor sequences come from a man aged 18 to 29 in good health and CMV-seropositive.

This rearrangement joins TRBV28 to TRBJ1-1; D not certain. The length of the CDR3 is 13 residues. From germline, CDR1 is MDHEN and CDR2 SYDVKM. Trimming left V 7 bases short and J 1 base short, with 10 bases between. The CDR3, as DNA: TGTGCCAGCATGCGCCTGAGGAACACTGAAGCTTTCTTT. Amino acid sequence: CASMRLRNTEAFF. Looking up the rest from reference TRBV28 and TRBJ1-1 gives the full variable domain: DVKVTQSSRYLVKRTGEKVFLECVQDMDHENMFWYRQDPGLGLRLIYFSYDVKMKEKGDIPEGYSVSREKKERFSLILESASTNQTSMYLCASMRLRNTEAFFGQGTRLTVV.

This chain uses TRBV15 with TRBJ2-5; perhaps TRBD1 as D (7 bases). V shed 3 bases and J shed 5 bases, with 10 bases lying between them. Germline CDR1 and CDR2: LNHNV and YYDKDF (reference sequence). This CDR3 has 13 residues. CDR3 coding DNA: TGTGCCACCAGCAGGACAGGGAGGGAGACCCAGTACTTC. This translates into CATSRTGRETQYF.

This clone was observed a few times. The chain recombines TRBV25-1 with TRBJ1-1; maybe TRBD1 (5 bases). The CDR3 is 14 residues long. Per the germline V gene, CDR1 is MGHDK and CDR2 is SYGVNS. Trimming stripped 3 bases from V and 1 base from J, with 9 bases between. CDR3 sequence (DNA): TGTGCCAGCAGTGACCTGACAGCGAACACTGAAGCTTTCTTT. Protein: CASSDLTANTEAFF.

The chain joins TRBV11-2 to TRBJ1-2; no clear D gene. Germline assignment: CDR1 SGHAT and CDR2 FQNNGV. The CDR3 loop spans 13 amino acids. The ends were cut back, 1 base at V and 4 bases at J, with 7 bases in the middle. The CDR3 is CASSLGGSYGYTF. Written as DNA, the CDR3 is TGTGCCAGCAGCTTAGGAGGGTCCTATGGCTACACCTTC. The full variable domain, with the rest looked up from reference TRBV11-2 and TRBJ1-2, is EAGVAQSPRYKIIEKRQSVAFWCNPISGHATLYWYQQILGQGPKLLIQFQNNGVVDDSQLPKDRFSAERLKGVDSTLKIQPAKLEDSAVYLCASSLGGSYGYTFGSGTRLTVV.

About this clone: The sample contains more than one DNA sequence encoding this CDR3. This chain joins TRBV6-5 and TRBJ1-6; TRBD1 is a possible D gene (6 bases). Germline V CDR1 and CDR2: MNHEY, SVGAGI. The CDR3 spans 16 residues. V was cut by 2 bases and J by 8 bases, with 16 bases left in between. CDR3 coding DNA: TGTGCCAGCAGTTACACCCAAACGACAGGATATTCACCCCTCCACTTT. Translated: CASSYTQTTGYSPLHF.

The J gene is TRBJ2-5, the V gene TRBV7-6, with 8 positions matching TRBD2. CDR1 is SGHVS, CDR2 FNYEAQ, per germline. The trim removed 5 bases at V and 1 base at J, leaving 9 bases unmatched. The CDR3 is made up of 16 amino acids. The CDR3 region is CASSPWGGGFQETQYF. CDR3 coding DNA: TGTGCCAGCAGCCCCTGGGGCGGGGGGTTCCAAGAGACCCAGTACTTC.

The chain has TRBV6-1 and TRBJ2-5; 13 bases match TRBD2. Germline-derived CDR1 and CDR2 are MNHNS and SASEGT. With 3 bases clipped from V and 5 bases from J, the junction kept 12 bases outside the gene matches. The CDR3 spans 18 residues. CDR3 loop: CASSDRLAGGPRGETQYF. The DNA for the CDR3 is TGTGCCAGCAGTGACCGACTAGCGGGGGGACCTAGGGGGGAGACCCAGTACTTC.

In nucleotides, the CDR3 is TGCAGTCCTAAACTCCGAGATACGCAGTATTTT. As protein: CSPKLRDTQYF. The chain has TRBV20-1 and TRBJ2-3; no clear D. Germline V gene data show CDR1 as DFQATT and CDR2 as SNEGSKA (reference sequence). The CDR3 is made up of 11 amino acids. The V and J ends lost 8 bases and 5 bases respectively, with 11 bases between them.

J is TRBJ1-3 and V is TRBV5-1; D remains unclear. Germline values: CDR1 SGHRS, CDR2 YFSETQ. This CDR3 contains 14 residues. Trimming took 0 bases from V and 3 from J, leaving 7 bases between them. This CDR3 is CASSLGRVGNTIYF. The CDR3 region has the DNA TGCGCCAGCAGCTTGGGACGGGTTGGAAACACCATATATTTT.

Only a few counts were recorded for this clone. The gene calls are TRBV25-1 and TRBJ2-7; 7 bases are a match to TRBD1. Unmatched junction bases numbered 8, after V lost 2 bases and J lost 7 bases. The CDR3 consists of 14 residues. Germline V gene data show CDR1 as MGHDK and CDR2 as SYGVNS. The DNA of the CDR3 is TGTGCCAGCAGTGAAGCGAAAGGGGGCAGGGAGCAGTACTTC. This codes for CASSEAKGGREQYF.

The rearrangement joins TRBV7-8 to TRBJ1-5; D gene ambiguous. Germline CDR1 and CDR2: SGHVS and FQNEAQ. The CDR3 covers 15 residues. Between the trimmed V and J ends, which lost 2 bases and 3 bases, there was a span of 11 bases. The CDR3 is CASSLTLADNQPQHF. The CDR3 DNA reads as TGTGCCAGCAGCTTAACCTTGGCCGACAATCAGCCCCAGCATTTT.

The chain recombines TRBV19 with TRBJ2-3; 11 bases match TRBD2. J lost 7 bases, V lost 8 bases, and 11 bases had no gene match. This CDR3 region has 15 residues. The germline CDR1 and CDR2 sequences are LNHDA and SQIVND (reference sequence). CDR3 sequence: CASQLAGGPTYTQYF. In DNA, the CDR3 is TGTGCCAGTCAGTTAGCGGGGGGGCCCACGTATACGCAGTATTTT.

The CDR3 DNA reads as TGTGCCAGCAGCTTAGACAGGGGGCTTTGGGGGTATCAGCCCCAGCATTTT. Its protein product is CASSLDRGLWGYQPQHF. V usage is TRBV7-2 and J usage is TRBJ1-5; 9 bases agree with TRBD1. V shed 1 base, J shed 5 bases, and the junction held 9 bases outside the gene matches. The germline CDR1 and CDR2 sequences are SGHTA and FQGNSA. The CDR3 is 17 amino acids.

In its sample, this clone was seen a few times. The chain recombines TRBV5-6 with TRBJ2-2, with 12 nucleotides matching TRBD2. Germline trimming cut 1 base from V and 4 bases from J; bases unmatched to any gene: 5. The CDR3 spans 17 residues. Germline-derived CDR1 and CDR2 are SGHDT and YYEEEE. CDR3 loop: CASSLRLAGAFTGELFF. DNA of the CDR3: TGTGCCAGCAGCTTGAGACTAGCGGGGGCCTTCACCGGGGAGCTGTTTTTT.

This CDR3 reads CASRTGGTGELFF. The CDR3 DNA sequence: TGTGCCAGCAGAACAGGGGGGACCGGGGAGCTGTTTTTT. The chain joins TRBV28 to TRBJ2-2; 8 nucleotides agree with TRBD1. This CDR3 is built from 13 residues. Germline CDR1 MDHEN, CDR2 SYDVKM. V shed 6 bases, J shed 5 bases, and the junction held 2 bases outside the gene matches.

The CDR3 DNA reads TGCGCCAGCAGCCAATCACTTGCCGGGAACTATGGCTACACCTTC. Encoded protein: CASSQSLAGNYGYTF. V is TRBV4-1 and J is TRBJ1-2, with D uncertain. The CDR3 contains 15 residues. Germline loops: CDR1 MGHRA, CDR2 YSYEKL. The ends were cut back, 2 bases at V and 2 bases at J, with 12 bases in the middle.

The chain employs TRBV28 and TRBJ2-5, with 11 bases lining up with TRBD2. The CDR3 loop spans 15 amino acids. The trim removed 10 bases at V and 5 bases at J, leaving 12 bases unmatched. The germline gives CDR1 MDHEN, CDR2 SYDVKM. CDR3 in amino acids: CATAGLAGLGETQYF. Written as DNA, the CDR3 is TGTGCCACCGCAGGACTAGCGGGTTTAGGGGAGACCCAGTACTTC.

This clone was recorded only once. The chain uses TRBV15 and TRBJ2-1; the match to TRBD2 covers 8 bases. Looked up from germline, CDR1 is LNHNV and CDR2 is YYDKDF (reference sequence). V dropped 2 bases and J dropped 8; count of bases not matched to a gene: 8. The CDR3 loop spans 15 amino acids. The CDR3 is CATSRHRGGLDEQFF. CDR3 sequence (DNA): TGTGCCACCAGCAGACATCGGGGGGGCCTTGATGAGCAGTTCTTC.

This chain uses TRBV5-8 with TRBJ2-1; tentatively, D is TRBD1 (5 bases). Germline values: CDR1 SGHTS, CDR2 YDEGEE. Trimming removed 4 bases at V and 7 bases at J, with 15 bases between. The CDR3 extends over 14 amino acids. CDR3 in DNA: TGTGCCAGCAGCCCACTCAGGGTCGGGAATGAGCAGTTCTTC. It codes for CASSPLRVGNEQFF.

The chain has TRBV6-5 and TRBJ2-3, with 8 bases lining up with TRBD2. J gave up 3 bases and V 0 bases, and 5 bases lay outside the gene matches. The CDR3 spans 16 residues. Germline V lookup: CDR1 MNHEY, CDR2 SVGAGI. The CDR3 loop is CASSYSIAGSTDTQYF. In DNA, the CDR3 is TGTGCCAGCAGTTACTCTATAGCGGGGAGTACAGATACGCAGTATTTT.

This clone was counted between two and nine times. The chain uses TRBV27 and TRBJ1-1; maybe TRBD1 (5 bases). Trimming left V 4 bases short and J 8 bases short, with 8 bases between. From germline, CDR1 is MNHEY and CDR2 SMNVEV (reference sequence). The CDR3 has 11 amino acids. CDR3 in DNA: TGTGCCAGCAGTTACGGACACGAAGCTTTCTTT. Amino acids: CASSYGHEAFF.

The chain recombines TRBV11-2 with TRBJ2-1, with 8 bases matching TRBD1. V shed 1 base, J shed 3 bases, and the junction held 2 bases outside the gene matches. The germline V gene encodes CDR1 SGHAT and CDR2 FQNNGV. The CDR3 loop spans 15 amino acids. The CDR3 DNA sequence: TGTGCCAGCAGCTTAGTGGACAGGGACTACAATGAGCAGTTCTTC. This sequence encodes CASSLVDRDYNEQFF.

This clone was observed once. CDR3 DNA sequence: TGTGCCAGTACCACGGGGGTACTAACTGAAGCTTTCTTT. This sequence encodes CASTTGVLTEAFF. This chain connects TRBV19 to TRBJ1-1, with D possibly being TRBD1 (5 bases). In germline, CDR1 is LNHDA, CDR2 SQIVND (reference sequence). The CDR3 length is 13 residues. V lost 7 bases, J lost 5 bases, and 14 bases lay in between.

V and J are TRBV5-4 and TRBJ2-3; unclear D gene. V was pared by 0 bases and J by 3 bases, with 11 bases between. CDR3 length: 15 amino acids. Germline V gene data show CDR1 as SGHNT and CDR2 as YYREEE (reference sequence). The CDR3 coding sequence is TGTGCCAGCAGCTTGGCCTCGCTACTAACAGATACGCAGTATTTT. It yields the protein CASSLASLLTDTQYF.

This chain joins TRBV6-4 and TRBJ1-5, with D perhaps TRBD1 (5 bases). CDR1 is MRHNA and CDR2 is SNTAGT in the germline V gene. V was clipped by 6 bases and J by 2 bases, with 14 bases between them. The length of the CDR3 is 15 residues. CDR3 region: CASSPQGEGNQPQHF. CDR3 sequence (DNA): TGTGCCAGCAGCCCCCAGGGTGAGGGCAATCAGCCCCAGCATTTT.

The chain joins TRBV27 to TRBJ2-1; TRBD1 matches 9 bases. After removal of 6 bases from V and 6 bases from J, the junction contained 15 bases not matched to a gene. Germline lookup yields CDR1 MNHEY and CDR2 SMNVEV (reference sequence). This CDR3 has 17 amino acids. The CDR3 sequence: CASSEPPDRGFPNEQFF. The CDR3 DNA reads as TGTGCCAGCAGCGAACCTCCGGACAGGGGCTTCCCCAATGAGCAGTTCTTC.